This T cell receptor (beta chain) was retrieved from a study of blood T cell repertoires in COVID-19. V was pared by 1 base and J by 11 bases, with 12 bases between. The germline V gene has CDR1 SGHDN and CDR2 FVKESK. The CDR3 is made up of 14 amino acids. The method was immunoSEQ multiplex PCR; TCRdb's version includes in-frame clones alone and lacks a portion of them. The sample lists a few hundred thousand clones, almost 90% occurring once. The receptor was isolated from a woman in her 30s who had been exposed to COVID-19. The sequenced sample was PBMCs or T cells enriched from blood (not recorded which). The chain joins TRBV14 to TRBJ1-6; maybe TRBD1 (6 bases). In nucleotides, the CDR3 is TGTGCCAGCAGCCAAGTTACAGGGTTAACACCCCTCCACTTT. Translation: CASSQVTGLTPLHF.